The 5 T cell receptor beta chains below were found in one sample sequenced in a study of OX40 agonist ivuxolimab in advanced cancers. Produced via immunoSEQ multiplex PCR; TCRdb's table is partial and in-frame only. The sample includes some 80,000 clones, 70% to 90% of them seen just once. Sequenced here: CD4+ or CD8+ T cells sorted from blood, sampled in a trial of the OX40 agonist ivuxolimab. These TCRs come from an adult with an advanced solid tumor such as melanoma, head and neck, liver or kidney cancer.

CDR3 in DNA: TGCGCCAGCAGCCAAGACCCGGGCGTTGTAGAGACCCAGTACTTC. Its translation: CASSQDPGVVETQYF. The V gene is TRBV4-1, the J gene TRBJ2-5; unclear D gene. Looked up from germline, CDR1 is MGHRA and CDR2 is YSYEKL. The length of the CDR3 is 15 residues. Trimming shortened V by 0 bases and J by 4 bases, and 12 bases separated the two germline ends.

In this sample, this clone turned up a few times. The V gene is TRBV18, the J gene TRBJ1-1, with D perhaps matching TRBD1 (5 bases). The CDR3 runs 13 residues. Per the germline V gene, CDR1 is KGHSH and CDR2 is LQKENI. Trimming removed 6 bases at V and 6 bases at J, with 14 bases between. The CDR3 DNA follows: TGTGCCAGCTCCTACTCCGGGGGACCTGAAGCTTTCTTT. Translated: CASSYSGGPEAFF.

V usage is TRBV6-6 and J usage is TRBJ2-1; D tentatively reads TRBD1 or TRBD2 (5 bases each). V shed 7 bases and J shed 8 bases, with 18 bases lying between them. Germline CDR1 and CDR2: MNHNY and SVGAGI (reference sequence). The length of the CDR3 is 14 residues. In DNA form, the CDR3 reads TGTGCCAGCACCGAGGGCCGGGGACCTGATGAGCAGTTCTTC. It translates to CASTEGRGPDEQFF.

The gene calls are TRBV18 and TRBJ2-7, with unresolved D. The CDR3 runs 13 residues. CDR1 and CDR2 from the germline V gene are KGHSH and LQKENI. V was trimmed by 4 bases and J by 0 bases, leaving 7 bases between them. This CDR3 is CASSLQSSYEQYF. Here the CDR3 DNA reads TGTGCCAGCTCACTACAGAGCTCCTACGAGCAGTACTTC. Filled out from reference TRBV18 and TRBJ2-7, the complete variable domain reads NAGVMQNPRHLVRRRGQEARLRCSPMKGHSHVYWYRQLPEEGLKFMVYLQKENIIDESGMPKERFSAEFPKEGPSILRIQQVVRGDSAAYFCASSLQSSYEQYFGPGTRLTVT.

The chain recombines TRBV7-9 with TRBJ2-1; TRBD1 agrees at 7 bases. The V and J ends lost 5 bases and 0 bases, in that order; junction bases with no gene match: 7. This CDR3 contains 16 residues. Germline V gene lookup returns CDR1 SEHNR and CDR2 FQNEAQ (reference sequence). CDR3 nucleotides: TGTGCCAGCAGCAGGGGACAGTCAAGCTCCTACAATGAGCAGTTCTTC. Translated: CASSRGQSSSYNEQFF.